The rows below give T cell receptor beta chains drawn from one sample of a study of regulatory T cells in long-lasting Graves disease. Each CDR3 protein gets one entry after TCRdb re-called the multiplex PCR reads with MiXCR. There are 500,000 to 800,000 distinct CDR3 sequences in the sample; about 32% occur only once, and 42% lies in the top ten. The sequenced sample was peripheral blood mononuclear cells (PBMCs), obtained when the disease was refractory, from a patient treated with antithyroid drugs. The receptor source for this set is a female donor with Graves disease. CDR3s include the opening cysteine and the closing phenylalanine or tryptophan. A D gene is named only where the DNA matches it firmly. The size field is filled for only some rows; it gives once, few, many or a size class.

cdr3_aa,cdr3_nt,clone_size,v_call,d_call,j_call
CASTVRTGGGTEAFF,TGTGCCAGTACCGTCAGAACAGGGGGAGGAACTGAAGCTTTCTTT,.,TRBV19,TRBD1,TRBJ1-1
CSVGGGRRGQYF,TGCAGTGTAGGGGGCGGGAGAAGGGGGCAGTACTTC,.,TRBV20-1,.,TRBJ2-7
CSASRWAGGHTEAFF,TGCAGTGCTAGTCGTTGGGCAGGGGGTCACACTGAAGCTTTCTTT,.,TRBV20-1,TRBD1,TRBJ1-1
CASRTGAGNQPQHF,TGTGCCAGCAGAACAGGGGCAGGCAATCAGCCCCAGCATTTT,many,TRBV12-3/TRBV12-4,TRBD1,TRBJ1-5
CASSLPTGTNTEAFF,TGTGCCAGCAGTTTACCGACAGGCACAAACACTGAAGCTTTCTTT,many,TRBV28,.,TRBJ1-1
CASSRRSGTDGYEQYF,TGCGCCAGCAGCAGACGATCCGGGACAGATGGTTACGAGCAGTACTTC,.,TRBV5-1,TRBD1,TRBJ2-7
CASSWDSYTGEPFF,TGTGCCAGCAGTTGGGACAGTTACACCGGGGAGCCGTTTTTT,.,TRBV6-5,TRBD1,TRBJ2-2
CSANSGQGVYYGYTF,TGCAGTGCTAACTCAGGACAGGGAGTTTATTATGGCTACACCTTC,few,TRBV20-1,TRBD1,TRBJ1-2
CASRTPRRSEQYF,TGTGCCAGCAGGACCCCCCGACGATCCGAGCAGTACTTC,.,TRBV6-1,.,TRBJ2-7
CATSEGTRGYEQYF,TGTGCCACCAGTGAGGGGACACGGGGGTACGAGCAGTACTTC,once,TRBV24-1,.,TRBJ2-7
CASSRTTTGTQADTQYF,TGTGCCAGCAGCCGAACAACGACCGGGACCCAAGCAGATACGCAGTATTTT,many,TRBV11-2,.,TRBJ2-3
CASPSGTLSGELFF,TGTGCCAGCCCCTCCGGGACCTTGAGCGGGGAGCTGTTTTTT,few,TRBV6-1,.,TRBJ2-2
CASSEGRLGNSPLHF,TGTGCCAGCAGCGAAGGTCGGCTGGGTAATTCACCCCTCCACTTT,.,TRBV11-2,.,TRBJ1-6
CASRTRPYGYTF,TGTGCCAGTAGGACTAGGCCCTATGGCTACACCTTC,.,TRBV19,.,TRBJ1-2
CASSPRTVNYEQYF,TGTGCCAGCAGCCCCCGGACAGTGAACTACGAGCAGTACTTC,.,TRBV9,.,TRBJ2-7
CASSVRDHFTGELFF,TGCGCCAGCAGCGTTAGGGACCACTTCACCGGGGAGCTGTTTTTT,few,TRBV5-1,.,TRBJ2-2
CATWTGNYGYTF,TGTGCCACCTGGACAGGCAACTATGGCTACACCTTC,many,TRBV2,TRBD1,TRBJ1-2
CASSISGYQETQYF,TGTGCCAGCAGCATTAGCGGGTACCAAGAGACCCAGTACTTC,many,TRBV9,TRBD2,TRBJ2-5
CASSQAFNRREKLFF,TGTGCCAGCAGCCAAGCATTTAACCGACGGGAAAAACTGTTTTTT,few,TRBV3-1,.,TRBJ1-4
CASSEGSKNIQYF,TGTGCCAGCAGTGAAGGGAGCAAAAACATTCAGTACTTC,.,TRBV2,.,TRBJ2-4
CASSVHRTIDLGYTF,TGTGCCAGCAGCGTACACCGTACAATTGACTTGGGCTACACCTTC,many,TRBV2,.,TRBJ1-2
CATRARRGMNTEAFF,TGTGCCACCCGGGCGCGGAGGGGGATGAACACTGAAGCTTTCTTT,.,TRBV2,.,TRBJ1-1
CSARNRQLDTGELFF,TGCAGTGCTAGAAATCGGCAGTTAGACACCGGGGAGCTGTTTTTT,.,TRBV20-1,.,TRBJ2-2
CASRPSAGDGTGELFF,TGTGCCAGCAGACCCTCAGCGGGAGACGGAACCGGGGAGCTGTTTTTT,many,TRBV12-3/TRBV12-4,TRBD2,TRBJ2-2
CASSYSGMGGRGYTF,TGTGCCAGCAGTTACTCTGGGATGGGGGGCCGTGGCTACACCTTC,many,TRBV6-5,.,TRBJ1-2
CSARDRDDRETQYF,TGCAGTGCTAGGGACAGGGATGATAGAGAGACCCAGTACTTC,few,TRBV20-1,TRBD1,TRBJ2-5
CSARGQGNYEQYF,TGCAGTGCTCGGGGACAGGGGAACTACGAGCAGTACTTC,.,TRBV20-1,TRBD1,TRBJ2-7
CSVGQGGSGANVLTF,TGCAGCGTTGGACAGGGGGGCTCTGGGGCCAACGTCCTGACTTTC,few,TRBV29-1,TRBD1,TRBJ2-6
CASYSGTDFYNEQFF,TGTGCCAGCTATTCCGGGACAGACTTTTACAATGAGCAGTTCTTC,.,TRBV28,TRBD1,TRBJ2-1
CACSLGAGYTF,TGTGCCTGCAGCCTGGGCGCGGGCTACACCTTC,few,TRBV30,.,TRBJ1-2
CSARDLETHRDAFF,TGCAGTGCTAGAGATCTCGAGACGCATCGTGATGCTTTCTTT,many,TRBV20-1,.,TRBJ1-1
CASTPGWGGTEAFF,TGTGCCAGTACCCCGGGGTGGGGCGGCACTGAAGCTTTCTTT,.,TRBV19,.,TRBJ1-1
CSAATGTGPETQYF,TGCAGCGCCGCAACCGGGACAGGGCCAGAGACCCAGTACTTC,.,TRBV29-1,TRBD1,TRBJ2-5
CASSEAPGLQGTEAFF,TGTGCCAGCAGTGAAGCGCCCGGTCTCCAGGGAACTGAAGCTTTCTTT,.,TRBV2,.,TRBJ1-1
CASSPDRLGNQPQHF,TGTGCCAGCTCACCGGACAGACTCGGCAATCAGCCCCAGCATTTT,few,TRBV18,.,TRBJ1-5
CASSETTTTSYEQYF,TGTGCCAGCAGTGAAACTACTACAACATCCTACGAGCAGTACTTC,many,TRBV2,.,TRBJ2-7
CASRGGPGHLSNYGYTF,TGTGCCAGCAGGGGGGGACCGGGACACCTGTCTAACTATGGCTACACCTTC,.,TRBV27,.,TRBJ1-2
CASSPRFYEQYF,TGTGCCAGCAGTCCACGGTTCTACGAGCAGTACTTC,.,TRBV12-3/TRBV12-4,.,TRBJ2-7
CAWSVLGTGELFF,TGTGCCTGGAGTGTGCTTGGCACCGGGGAGCTGTTTTTT,.,TRBV30,.,TRBJ2-2
CASRPKWLAYSGNQPQHF,TGTGCCAGCAGACCCAAGTGGCTGGCGTACAGCGGGAATCAGCCCCAGCATTTT,once,TRBV9,.,TRBJ1-5
CASSLDRGHNQPQHF,TGTGCCAGCAGTTTGGACAGGGGCCACAATCAGCCCCAGCATTTT,few,TRBV6-2/TRBV6-3,TRBD1,TRBJ1-5
CSARDSGSGETQYF,TGCAGTGCTAGAGATAGCGGGAGCGGGGAGACCCAGTACTTC,few,TRBV20-1,TRBD2,TRBJ2-5
CASSLGPGLAGSSSYEQYF,TGTGCCAGCAGTTTAGGCCCTGGACTAGCGGGGTCTAGCTCCTACGAGCAGTACTTC,.,TRBV28,TRBD2,TRBJ2-7
CASSFGVGAYEQYF,TGTGCCAGCAGTTTCGGGGTAGGGGCCTACGAGCAGTACTTC,.,TRBV27,.,TRBJ2-7
CASSYGGTGELFF,TGTGCCAGCAGTTACGGGGGCACCGGGGAGCTGTTTTTT,many,TRBV6-5,.,TRBJ2-2
CSARGTSGTKQDTGELFF,TGCAGTGCCAGAGGGACTAGCGGGACCAAACAGGACACCGGGGAGCTGTTTTTT,.,TRBV20-1,TRBD2,TRBJ2-2
CASSERSGWTGELFF,TGTGCCAGCAGTGAAAGGTCAGGGTGGACCGGGGAGCTGTTTTTT,.,TRBV6-1,.,TRBJ2-2
CASRSLGAGPAFQETQYF,TGTGCCAGCAGATCCCTAGGAGCGGGACCCGCCTTCCAAGAGACCCAGTACTTC,few,TRBV2,TRBD2,TRBJ2-5
CASSYLSRYQETQYF,TGTGCCAGCAGTTACCTTTCAAGGTACCAAGAGACCCAGTACTTC,.,TRBV12-3/TRBV12-4,.,TRBJ2-5
CASSDRGPNTEAFF,TGTGCCAGCAGTGACAGGGGCCCGAACACTGAAGCTTTCTTT,few,TRBV6-1,.,TRBJ1-1
CASSLRGGGGYTF,TGTGCCAGCAGCTTAAGAGGAGGGGGCGGCTACACCTTC,.,TRBV7-9,TRBD1,TRBJ1-2
CSVEDRGKAFF,TGCAGCGTTGAAGACAGGGGGAAAGCTTTCTTT,.,TRBV29-1,TRBD1,TRBJ1-1
CATSTGYQETQYF,TGTGCCACCAGCACAGGCTACCAAGAGACCCAGTACTTC,.,TRBV15,.,TRBJ2-5
CASSPAQGSNQPQHF,TGTGCCAGCAGCCCGGCGCAAGGGAGCAATCAGCCCCAGCATTTT,once,TRBV7-2,.,TRBJ1-5
CASSLMAGTRAFF,TGTGCCAGCAGCCTGATGGCCGGGACACGGGCTTTCTTT,.,TRBV2,.,TRBJ1-1
CASSSRDAYNSPLHF,TGTGCCAGCAGCTCCAGGGACGCCTATAATTCACCCCTCCACTTT,few,TRBV7-2,.,TRBJ1-6
CASSEGVRGDTQYF,TGTGCCAGCAGTGAAGGGGTCAGGGGAGATACGCAGTATTTT,.,TRBV2,.,TRBJ2-3
CATSSGGGSLRPQHF,TGTGCCACCAGCTCTGGGGGAGGGTCACTCAGGCCCCAGCATTTT,few,TRBV15,.,TRBJ1-5